The T cell receptor (beta chain) described here comes from a study of blood T cell repertoires in COVID-19. Looking at the study overall: There were acute and convalescent COVID-19 samples, and they came from the United States, Italy and Spain. PBMCs, B-cell-depleted T cells, or T cells were the source of the cDNA or gDNA that made up the material.

Germline V CDR1 and CDR2: SGHAT, FQDESV (reference sequence). CDR3 length equals 15 residues. The V gene lost 5 bases and the J gene lost 3 bases, with 13 bases spanning the gap. In the authors' workflow: Cell counts per sample came from amplifying reference gene primers. Clones were sequenced by immunoSEQ multiplex PCR, and TCRdb holds only the in-frame ones, with some missing. The D gene and trimming were derived from the DNA, and the V and J assignments and clone size from that table. Of about 100,000 clones detected, just over 90% appear once; the ten largest clones hold 0.97%. The chain is built from TRBV11-1 and TRBJ2-2; perhaps TRBD2 as D (5 bases). Sequencing was carried out using peripheral blood. The clonotype was recovered from a man in his sixties with acute or convalescent COVID-19. This CDR3 is CASSPRHGDTGELFF. CDR3 coding DNA: TGTGCCAGCAGCCCTCGGCACGGGGACACCGGGGAGCTGTTTTTT.